These 19 T cell receptor beta chains came from one sample sequenced in a study of post-analysis software for immune sequencing data. General study points: About 5 TRBV segments (TRBV5-6, TRBV5-1 and TRBV20-1 among them) occurred more frequently in patients than in controls.

TCR beta libraries were prepared from cDNA with unique molecular identifiers. TCRdb fed the PCR reads into MiXCR, producing one record per CDR3 protein. The sample has 820,000 or so distinct CDR3 sequences, about 50% seen once. No cognate antigen is known for these TCRs. Sequenced: blood. The receptors shown here come from a girl under 18 with multiple sclerosis.

This sequence joins TRBV20-1 and TRBJ2-1, with 14 bases identical to TRBD2. CDR3 length: 16 amino acids. CDR1 DFQATT and CDR2 SNEGSKA come from the germline V gene (reference sequence). V trimming: 2 bases; J trimming: 5 bases; junction bases outside the gene matches: 5. CDR3 bases: TGCAGTGCTAGAACCGGGACTAGCGGGAGACACAATGAGCAGTTCTTC. Protein: CSARTGTSGRHNEQFF.

The rearrangement links TRBV29-1 to TRBJ2-1; 10 positions match TRBD2. The CDR3 loop spans 17 amino acids. V shed 4 bases and J 7 bases; nucleotides not matched to a gene: 16. Germline V CDR1 and CDR2: SQVTM, ANQGSEA. This CDR3 reads CSVGLINSGRLRNEQFF. In DNA form, the CDR3 reads TGCAGCGTTGGCCTAATAAATAGCGGGAGGTTGAGGAATGAGCAGTTCTTC.

CDR3 DNA: TGTGCCAGCAGCCGGGACACCGGCCTGATAGATACGCAGTATTTT. It specifies CASSRDTGLIDTQYF. The chain carries TRBV7-9 and TRBJ2-3, with D perhaps matching TRBD1 (6 bases). Trimming stripped 5 bases from V and 5 bases from J, with 17 bases between. Germline CDR1 is SEHNR and CDR2 is FQNEAQ (reference sequence). The CDR3 runs to 15 residues.

The genes are TRBV10-3 and TRBJ1-2; TRBD1 matches at 7 bases. CDR3 length: 13 residues. Per germline, CDR1 ENHRY and CDR2 SYGVKD. V lost 6 bases, J lost 1 base, and 2 bases stayed unmatched. The CDR3 coding sequence is TGTGCCATCAGGCGACAGGGTAACTATGGCTACACCTTC. This sequence encodes CAIRRQGNYGYTF.

The chain joins TRBV9 to TRBJ1-2; no definite D call. This CDR3 is 16 amino acids long. Looked up from germline, CDR1 is SGDLS and CDR2 is YYNGEE. V was trimmed by 0 bases and J by 0 bases, leaving 12 bases between them. The CDR3 DNA is TGTGCCAGCAGCGTAGGTGTGGGCGAACCTAACTATGGCTACACCTTC. Its translation: CASSVGVGEPNYGYTF.

The rearrangement uses TRBV15 and TRBJ1-2, with unresolved D. Per the germline V gene, CDR1 is LNHNV and CDR2 is YYDKDF (reference sequence). There are 14 residues in the CDR3. V dropped 0 bases and J dropped 8 bases, with 13 bases sitting between them. Written as DNA, the CDR3 is TGTGCCACCAGCAGAGATCTGGGCACCTTGGGCTACACCTTC. The encoded protein is CATSRDLGTLGYTF.

With regard to this clonotype: One end of the junction is discordant with germline, which a read error may explain. CDR3 in amino acids: CVSSLKAGGAYEQYF. For the CDR3, the DNA is TGCGTCAGCAGCCTAAAAGCGGGAGGCGCCTACGAGCAGTACTTC. The chain combines TRBV4-1 with TRBJ2-7; 9 bases agree with TRBD2. The CDR3 is 15 residues long. Germline V gene data show CDR1 as MGHRA and CDR2 as YSYEKL.

The chain employs TRBV6-5 and TRBJ1-2; no clear D gene. Germline V gives CDR1 MNHEY, CDR2 SVGAGI. The CDR3 is made up of 15 amino acids. Trimming shortened V by 4 bases and J by 3 bases, and 15 bases separated the two germline ends. This chain's CDR3 is CASSSRLNFDYGYTF. The CDR3 DNA follows: TGTGCCAGCAGTTCTCGGTTGAATTTTGACTATGGCTACACCTTC.

This clonotype has more than one count but fewer than ten. The chain links TRBV20-1 to TRBJ2-1; D is unclear. CDR1 is DFQATT and CDR2 is SNEGSKA in the germline V gene (reference sequence). V lost 6 bases and J lost 2, with 20 bases in between. CDR3 length: 16 residues. CDR3 sequence (DNA): TGCAGTGCAACGGACCTCCTGGATCGTCCCTACAATGAGCAGTTCTTC. Its protein is CSATDLLDRPYNEQFF.

This chain links TRBV5-5 with TRBJ1-4; D perhaps matches TRBD1 (6 bases). V was cut by 5 bases and J by 11 bases, with 19 bases left in between. The CDR3 totals 14 residues. Looked up from germline, CDR1 is SGHKS and CDR2 is YYEKEE (reference sequence). The CDR3 loop is CASRFGQPNQKLFF. CDR3 sequence (DNA): TGTGCCAGCAGATTTGGACAGCCGAACCAGAAACTGTTTTTT.

The sample holds a few counts of this clonotype. The V and J genes are TRBV30 and TRBJ2-1; no definite D call. V shed 0 bases and J shed 0 bases, with 9 bases lying between them. The CDR3 extends over 15 amino acids. Per germline, CDR1 GTSNPN and CDR2 SVGIG (reference sequence). The CDR3, as DNA: TGTGCCTGGAGTGTACCGGTAAGCTCCTACAATGAGCAGTTCTTC. Its translation is CAWSVPVSSYNEQFF.

V gene TRBV29-1 combines with J gene TRBJ2-7; D may be TRBD1 or TRBD2 (5 bases each). TRBJ2-5 explains the end of the DNA better; the J call may be wrong. The CDR3 is 13 amino acids. Germline loops: CDR1 SQVTM, CDR2 ANQGSEA. This chain's CDR3 is CSVTPGDLGTQYF. CDR3 DNA: TGCAGCGTAACCCCCGGGGACCTAGGGACCCAGTACTTC.

The chain is built from TRBV20-1 and TRBJ2-5; D might be TRBD1 (6 bases). The length of the CDR3 is 12 residues. V dropped 6 bases and J dropped 5 bases, with 13 bases sitting between them. Looked up from germline, CDR1 is DFQATT and CDR2 is SNEGSKA (reference sequence). CDR3 protein: CSAKQGPETQYF. The CDR3 DNA reads TGCAGTGCAAAACAGGGACCGGAGACCCAGTACTTC.

This chain uses TRBV4-2 with TRBJ2-3; D is uncertain. CDR1 and CDR2 (germline): LGHNA, YNFKEQ. The CDR3 has 13 residues. V was trimmed by 1 base and J by 6 bases, leaving 8 bases between them. The CDR3 nucleotides are TGTGCCAGCAGCCAAGTTTGGTCCGATACGCAGTATTTT. Encoded protein: CASSQVWSDTQYF.

The rearrangement joins TRBV5-4 to TRBJ2-7, with TRBD2 identical over 7 bases. Trimming at V came to 3 bases and at J to 4 bases, leaving 10 bases not matched to a gene. This CDR3 contains 15 residues. Germline V gives CDR1 SGHNT, CDR2 YYREEE (reference sequence). CDR3 sequence (DNA): TGTGCCAGCAGCTCCCAAGGGAGGGGAGGTTACGAGCAGTACTTC. Translation: CASSSQGRGGYEQYF. Complete variable domain (other parts from reference TRBV5-4 and TRBJ2-7): ETGVTQSPTHLIKTRGQQVTLRCSSQSGHNTVSWYQQALGQGPQFIFQYYREEENGRGNFPPRFSGLQFPNYSSELNVNALELDDSALYLCASSSQGRGGYEQYFGPGTRLTVT.

This clonotype occurred a few times. V usage is TRBV7-3 and J usage is TRBJ2-7, with D perhaps matching TRBD1 or TRBD2 (5 bases each). CDR3 length: 16 amino acids. Germline V lookup: CDR1 SGHTA, CDR2 FQGTGA. V lost 5 bases and J lost 3, with 20 bases in between. The CDR3 reads CASSRRDRDRHYEQYF. The CDR3, as DNA: TGTGCCAGCAGCCGAAGAGACCGGGACCGTCACTACGAGCAGTACTTC.

A few counts support this clonotype. V usage is TRBV5-1 and J usage is TRBJ2-7; tentatively, D is TRBD2 (6 bases). CDR1 is SGHRS, CDR2 YFSETQ, per germline. This CDR3 comprises 16 residues. V shed 0 bases and J shed 2 bases, with 15 bases lying between them. As DNA, the CDR3 is TGCGCCAGCAGCTTGGCCACCGGGACTTTCGCCTACGAGCAGTACTTC. The encoded protein is CASSLATGTFAYEQYF.

The chain has TRBV7-2 and TRBJ2-7; weak D call: TRBD2 (6 bases). Germline CDR1 is SGHTA and CDR2 is FQGNSA. The CDR3 length is 14 residues. V lost 5 bases, J lost 1 base, and 12 bases lay in between. The CDR3 sequence is CASSMVAGSYEQYF. The CDR3 DNA reads as TGTGCCAGCAGCATGGTTGCGGGATCCTACGAGCAGTACTTC.

V gene TRBV3-1 combines with J gene TRBJ2-4; the D gene could be TRBD1 or TRBD2 (5 bases each). The CDR3 is 16 amino acids. The germline V and J ends were trimmed by 0 bases and 7 bases, with 16 bases remaining between them. Germline V gives CDR1 LGHDT, CDR2 YNNKEL (reference sequence). The DNA for the CDR3 is TGTGCCAGCAGCCAAGAACTGGCAGGGCGGAGGAACATTCAGTACTTC. Its protein product is CASSQELAGRRNIQYF.